The rows below give T cell receptor beta chains drawn from one sample of a study of blood T cells in healthy people across ages. Each CDR3 protein is one row after TCRdb ran MiXCR on the 5' RACE reads. There are about 580,000 distinct CDR3 sequences in the sample; roughly 48% occur only once, and 20% to 25% lies in the top ten. The source material was blood. The receptors derive from an older man in good health. The CDR3 runs from the conserved cysteine through the conserved F or W. A D gene is named only where the DNA matches it firmly. Part of the rows lack a size; the others show once, few, many or a class for expanded clones.

clone_size j_call v_call d_call cdr3_aa cdr3_nt
. TRBJ2-5 TRBV4-3 . CTSSQDLARGKETQYF TGCACCAGCAGCCAAGATCTTGCCCGGGGGAAAGAGACCCAGTACTTC
. TRBJ1-2 TRBV20-1 . CSASGGGYTF TGCAGTGCTAGCGGGGGCGGCTACACCTTC
. TRBJ2-1 TRBV5-1 TRBD2 CASSLLAGTGEQFF TGCGCCAGCAGCTTACTAGCGGGGACGGGTGAGCAGTTCTTC
. TRBJ1-1 TRBV7-2 TRBD1 CASSFTGGVTEAFF TGTGCCAGCAGCTTTACAGGGGGGGTCACTGAAGCTTTCTTT
many TRBJ2-5 TRBV6-6 . CASSYSEETQYF TGTGCCAGCAGTTACTCGGAGGAGACCCAGTACTTC
few TRBJ2-6 TRBV7-2 . CASSLDISGANVLTF TGTGCCAGCAGCTTAGACATCTCTGGGGCCAACGTCCTGACTTTC
. TRBJ1-2 TRBV7-2 . CASSLHRANYGYTF TGTGCTAGCAGCTTACACAGGGCTAACTATGGCTACACCTTC
. TRBJ2-7 TRBV20-1 . CSASGGLDRNEQYF TGCAGTGCTAGCGGTGGGTTAGATCGGAACGAGCAGTACTTC
. TRBJ1-2 TRBV12-3/TRBV12-4 TRBD1 CASSAERTGRNTF TGTGCCAGCAGTGCCGAGAGGACAGGGAGGAACACCTTC
few TRBJ2-1 TRBV5-1 . CASSLAMAGKEQFF TGCGCCAGCAGCTTGGCCATGGCAGGGAAAGAACAGTTCTTC
. TRBJ2-3 TRBV6-4 TRBD2 CASSASGGATDTQYF TGTGCCAGCAGTGCTAGCGGGGGGGCCACAGATACGCAGTATTTT
. TRBJ1-3 TRBV4-1 . CASSQDGRTIAGDGNTIYF TGCGCCAGCAGCCAAGATGGTCGGACTATAGCAGGGGATGGAAACACCATATATTTT
. TRBJ1-6 TRBV7-9 . CASSLIGTPTNSPLHF TGTGCCAGCAGCTTAATTGGGACACCAACCAATTCACCCCTCCACTTT
. TRBJ1-2 TRBV7-9 TRBD1 CASSPRGAGYGYTF TGTGCCAGCAGCCCCAGGGGGGCTGGCTATGGCTACACCTTC
once TRBJ2-7 TRBV5-4 . CASSLVGFDNEQYF TGTGCCAGCAGCTTGGTTGGTTTTGACAACGAGCAGTACTTC
. TRBJ2-5 TRBV11-2 TRBD2 CASSPLAGAQETQYF TGTGCCAGCAGCCCGCTAGCGGGGGCCCAAGAGACCCAGTACTTC